Sequencing of this T cell receptor beta chain was carried out in a study of T cells in Graves' hyperthyroidism and ophthalmopathy (dated by TCRdb to the late 2010s). Looking at the study overall: Peripheral blood samples were taken at the time of initial diagnosis, prior to any treatment. TCR Vbeta CDR3 sequencing of 135 peripheral blood samples (under 45 ophthalmopathy, about 74 hyperthyroidism and roughly 17 progressor patients) is reported in the paper. Once sampling was done, hyperthyroidism patients were given methimazole at a starting dose of 30 mg daily, whereas ophthalmopathy patients were given high-dose intravenous methylprednisolone. An independent validation cohort of under 20 hyperthyroidism patients and 15 or so patients who later progressed to ophthalmopathy tested prospective prediction of ophthalmopathy. A discovery cohort of about 95 patients, about 44 with Graves' ophthalmopathy and about 58 with stable Graves' hyperthyroidism, was used to find distinguishing TCR V-J signatures. In about 6 Graves' hyperthyroidism patients, the study also compared T-cell repertoires from thyroid tissue with T-cell repertoires from blood. For training and testing, the 95 to 100 patients in the discovery cohort were randomly divided in a 7:3 ratio.

Graves' hyperthyroidism was defined as stable when no progression to ophthalmopathy occurred over 18 months of follow-up. Hyperthyroidism patients were aged 18 to 65 years and newly diagnosed, with disease duration of less than 2 months. The study excluded patients with uncontrolled infections, other autoimmune diseases, pregnancy or lactation. Diagnoses were established on the basis of clinical symptoms, serum thyroxine and TRAb, thyroid ultrasound, and orbital computed tomography. Ficoll-Paque density gradient centrifugation was used to isolate PBMCs from around 9.1 ml of fresh peripheral blood. Trizol reagent was used to extract total RNA, and RNA quality was then checked on an Agilent 2100 Bioanalyzer. The TCR beta CDR3 regions were amplified from the RNA transcripts. The TCR CDR3 was subjected to a first round of RT-PCR using the HTBI primer set and the Qiagen OneStep RT-PCR kit. A second multiplex PCR round built the libraries, followed by size selection and purification. Paired-end sequencing of the libraries was performed with 100 bp reads on an Illumina HiSeq2000. The source study handled its data this way. Raw data were processed with SOAPnuke, discarding reads with adapters, uncalled bases, mean Phred below 15, or no exact constant-primer or identifier match. COPE v1.2.5 was used to merge high-quality paired reads, and clonotypes were defined as unique nucleotide sequences. MiTCR v1.1 was used to align clonotypes to the IMGT TRBV, TRBD and TRBJ reference segments. The analysis was restricted to V-J combinations with a frequency above 0.0001, which together covered just over 98% of the repertoires. The TCS score was defined as the ratio of F50 (clonal expansion) to E x V (chaos), calculated using BLOSUM62-based TCRdist between CDR3 peptides within each V-J. Welch's t-statistics and random forest reduced roughly 500 V-J features to 13, which were used in a naive Bayes classifier (R e1071). TCRdb cleaned the public reads at Q25 with fastp, built clones with MiXCR and kept in-frame beta chains. Rows with a matching CDR3 protein are joined into one entry that keeps the most common DNA and genes. These V and J calls are TCRdb output, not the study's own analysis. The table for this sample lists about 320,000 distinct CDR3 sequences; around 17% of them were counted only once. Jointly, the top ten make up around 34% of the sample.

General study outcomes and caveats: Most expanded thyroid clonotypes (frequency above 0.001) were also detected in blood, suggesting blood repertoires may reflect thyroid immune responses. A model built on a 13 V-J signature distinguished ophthalmopathy from stable hyperthyroidism, reaching roughly 88% sensitivity and approximately 83% specificity in cross-validation and 80%/75% in testing. Sample size was not statistically predetermined, and investigators were not blinded to group allocation. During validation, the model predicted progression to ophthalmopathy a median of approximately six months ahead of onset, with almost 71% sensitivity and almost 75% specificity.

This clonotype was counted at least ten times. Its target antigen remains unknown. Per-base quality was not reported, and no clone a single base away is much larger than it. The germline ends are 12 bases apart after V is trimmed by 5 bases and J by 4 bases. Measured from the cysteine to the phenylalanine, the CDR3 is 14 residues long. Of all the DNA, just the CDR3 is kept, 42 bases in frame from base 1. The germline V gene specifies KGHSH as CDR1 and LQKENI as CDR2. The clonotype originates from a young man with Graves' hyperthyroidism. The V and J segments used are TRBV18 and TRBJ2-1; a weak D assignment points to TRBD2 (6 bases agree). The material sequenced was blood. The CDR3 amino acid sequence is: CASSSAGRYNEQFF. The DNA sequence is TGTGCCAGCTCATCGGCGGGACGGTACAATGAGCAGTTCTTC.